This record looks at one T cell receptor beta chain sequence and its context. The sample is drawn from a study of blood T cell repertoires in COVID-19. V lost 5 bases, J lost 7 bases, and 8 bases lay in between. The CDR3 is 12 residues long. In germline, CDR1 is SGHNT, CDR2 YENEEA. The method was immunoSEQ multiplex PCR; TCRdb's version includes in-frame clones alone and lacks a portion of them. The sample holds some 210,000 clones, around 80% seen once. This chain links TRBV11-3 with TRBJ2-2; D remains ambiguous. This clonotype was sampled from a man in his thirties or forties with acute COVID-19. The sample was PBMCs or T cells enriched from blood (not recorded which). The CDR3 region is CASSPGYGELFF. CDR3 coding DNA: TGTGCCAGCAGCCCAGGCTACGGGGAGCTGTTTTTT.